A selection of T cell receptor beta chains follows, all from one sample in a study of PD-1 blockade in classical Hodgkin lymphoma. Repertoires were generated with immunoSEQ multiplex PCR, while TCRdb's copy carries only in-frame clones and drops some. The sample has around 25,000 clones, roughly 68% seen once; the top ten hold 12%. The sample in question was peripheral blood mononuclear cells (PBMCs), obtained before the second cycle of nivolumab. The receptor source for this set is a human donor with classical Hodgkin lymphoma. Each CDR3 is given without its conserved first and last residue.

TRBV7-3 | ASSFRPASSYNEQF
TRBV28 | ASRPRAYEQY
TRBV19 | ASTPATGAYNSPLH
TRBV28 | ASRDSGTGTYEQY
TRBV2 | ASRFFGLDTQY
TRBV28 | ASSFLGAGGFEAF
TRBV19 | ASHDRGRIYNEQF
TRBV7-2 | ASSAITGDATNEKLF
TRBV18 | ASSPMGGYGYT
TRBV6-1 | ASSEMSTRSSYEQY
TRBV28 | ASRVGPHYEQY
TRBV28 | ASIPSLLVYQETQY
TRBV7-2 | ASSLLPSGYT
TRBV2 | ASIEIRQGSNEKLF
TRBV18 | ASSPIPVNTEAF
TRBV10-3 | AIGGETQY
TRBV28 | ASSSPSPTGGGVTGELF
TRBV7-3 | ASSLGERTEAF
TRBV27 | ASSFFGAGEKLF
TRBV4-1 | ASSSTTGDAYGYT
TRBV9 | ASSLQLVGTQY
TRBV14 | ASSQDLTDTQY
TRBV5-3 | ARSRLYPLWGRDQPQH
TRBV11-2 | ASSFHQGAENIQY
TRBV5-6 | ASSPERDYRGGGGYT
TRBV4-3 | ASSQDRVAGELF
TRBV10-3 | AISGPGSSQETQY
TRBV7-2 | ASNDRVQETQY
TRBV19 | ASSIHRDIRGYGYT
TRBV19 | ASSIDGTGQPQH
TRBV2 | ASSEGLTANEQF
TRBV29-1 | SVASSTSGGTDTQY
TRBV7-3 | ASSLTRDDTGELF
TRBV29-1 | SVVAGLGETQY
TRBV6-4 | ASSDSAGLYGYT
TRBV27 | ASSSGQVVNSPLH
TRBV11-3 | ASSSPTGGASGNTIY
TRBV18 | ASSPRVGTSNEKLF
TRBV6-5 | ASIALSSYNSPLH
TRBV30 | AWTKGNGAYEQY
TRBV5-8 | ASSLGQGAKNIQY
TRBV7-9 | ASTFDQESTEAF
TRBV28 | ASRRTGVAYNSPLH
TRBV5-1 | ASSLSGLSNQPQH
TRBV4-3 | ASSRGGDRDSPLH